This passage covers 26 T cell receptor beta chains from one sample sequenced in a study of blood T cell repertoires in COVID-19. TCRdb's copy holds only in-frame clones and misses some; the assay was immunoSEQ multiplex PCR. The table shows approximately 85,000 clones, with about 90% occurring only once. Sequences were obtained from peripheral blood. The receptors here all came from a woman between 45 and 65 years old with active or convalescent COVID-19.

This chain connects TRBV18 to TRBJ2-7, with 9 bases fitting TRBD2. Germline V lookup: CDR1 KGHSH, CDR2 LQKENI. With 6 bases clipped from V and 6 bases from J, the junction kept 6 bases outside the gene matches. This CDR3 is built from 13 residues. The CDR3 loop reads CASSTSGLGEQYF. DNA for the CDR3: TGTGCCAGCTCGACTAGCGGATTGGGCGAGCAGTACTTC.

V and J are TRBV30 and TRBJ2-5, with D maybe TRBD1 (5 bases). The CDR3 is 15 residues long. Trimming took 0 bases from V and 4 from J, leaving 15 bases between them. CDR1 is GTSNPN and CDR2 is SVGIG in the germline V gene (reference sequence). This chain's CDR3 is CAWSVSAATGETQYF. As DNA, the CDR3 is TGTGCCTGGAGTGTAAGTGCAGCCACAGGAGAGACCCAGTACTTC.

In this sample, this clone turned up a few times. The V gene is TRBV7-9, the J gene TRBJ1-1; D unclear. Germline CDR1 is SEHNR and CDR2 is FQNEAQ (reference sequence). The CDR3 runs to 13 residues. V was clipped by 1 base and J by 1 base, with 4 bases between them. CDR3 sequence reads: CASSLEQNTEAFF. CDR3 bases: TGTGCCAGCAGCTTAGAACAGAACACTGAAGCTTTCTTT.

This clone was counted a single time. This chain links TRBV5-5 with TRBJ1-2; TRBD1 might be the D (6 bases). V lost 0 bases and J 3 bases, leaving 12 bases between the germline ends. This CDR3 spans 15 amino acids. Germline CDR1 and CDR2: SGHKS and YYEKEE (reference sequence). Written as DNA, the CDR3 is TGTGCCAGCAGCTTGGATCGGGGGGGCGACTATGGCTACACCTTC. Its translation is CASSLDRGGDYGYTF.

This rearrangement joins TRBV24-1 to TRBJ2-5; 8 positions agree with TRBD2. Germline trimming cut 6 bases from V and 1 base from J; bases unmatched to any gene: 3. Germline V gives CDR1 KGHDR, CDR2 SFDVKD. CDR3 length: 14 residues. CDR3 nucleotides: TGTGCCACCAGTACGGGGGGGTCCCAAGAGACCCAGTACTTC. Its protein product is CATSTGGSQETQYF.

V is TRBV19 and J is TRBJ2-7, with 9 nucleotides matching TRBD1. The CDR3 loop spans 14 amino acids. V shed 3 bases and J 5 bases; nucleotides not matched to a gene: 5. The germline CDR1 and CDR2 sequences are LNHDA and SQIVND (reference sequence). This chain's CDR3 is CASSMGQGLNEQYF. CDR3 sequence (DNA): TGTGCCAGTAGTATGGGACAGGGTTTAAACGAGCAGTACTTC.

This clone was observed a single time. The V gene is TRBV6-5, the J gene TRBJ1-4; D is ambiguous. V was cut by 2 bases and J by 8 bases, with 12 bases left in between. Germline V lookup: CDR1 MNHEY, CDR2 SVGAGI. This CDR3 spans 14 amino acids. The CDR3 loop is CASSYGNEGEKLFF. DNA of the CDR3: TGTGCCAGCAGTTACGGCAACGAGGGAGAAAAACTGTTTTTT.

This rearrangement joins TRBV5-8 to TRBJ2-2; D ambiguous. Trimming removed 2 bases at V and 3 bases at J, with 8 bases between. In germline, CDR1 is SGHTS, CDR2 YDEGEE. This CDR3 has 14 residues. As DNA, the CDR3 is TGTGCCAGCAGCTTACGAGGTCACACCGGGGAGCTGTTTTTT. It specifies CASSLRGHTGELFF.

The chain combines TRBV11-2 with TRBJ2-1, with 7 nucleotides matching TRBD2. Germline lookup yields CDR1 SGHAT and CDR2 FQNNGV. The V segment lost 3 bases and the J segment 7 bases; nucleotides outside the gene matches: 21. The CDR3 covers 19 residues. This CDR3 reads CASSFGRRALAVRGNEQFF. The DNA for the CDR3 is TGTGCCAGCAGCTTCGGGCGAAGGGCGCTAGCGGTGAGAGGGAATGAGCAGTTCTTC.

The rearrangement links TRBV7-3 to TRBJ2-1; 10 nucleotides agree with TRBD2. V lost 5 bases to trimming and J lost 6 bases; unmatched junction nucleotides: 7. This CDR3 has 15 amino acids. The germline V gene encodes CDR1 SGHTA and CDR2 FQGTGA. The DNA for the CDR3 is TGTGCCAGCAGCCTCAGCGGGGGGGCCTCCAATGAGCAGTTCTTC. Translation: CASSLSGGASNEQFF.

This sequence joins TRBV6-6 and TRBJ1-1; D gene ambiguous. V was cut by 0 bases and J by 5 bases, with 10 bases left in between. This CDR3 contains 14 residues. Germline loops: CDR1 MNHNY, CDR2 SVGAGI (reference sequence). CDR3 protein: CASSYSPLETEAFF. CDR3 DNA sequence: TGTGCCAGCAGTTACTCCCCTCTGGAGACTGAAGCTTTCTTT.

The chain has TRBV2 and TRBJ1-1; D might be TRBD1 (6 bases). The germline V and J ends were trimmed by 5 bases and 4 bases, with 11 bases remaining between them. The V gene's germline CDR1 is SNHLY and CDR2 FYNNEI. This CDR3 contains 13 residues. DNA of the CDR3: TGTGCCAGCAGTTCACAGGGCATCACTGAAGCTTTCTTT. This gives the protein CASSSQGITEAFF.

V usage is TRBV2 and J usage is TRBJ2-7; 11 bases are a match to TRBD1. The CDR3 is 15 amino acids. After removal of 6 bases from V and 3 bases from J, the junction contained 7 bases not matched to a gene. Germline V gives CDR1 SNHLY, CDR2 FYNNEI. CDR3 sequence (DNA): TGTGCCAGCAGCCTCGGACAGGGGGCAATCTACGAGCAGTACTTC. Translation: CASSLGQGAIYEQYF.

The chain is built from TRBV2 and TRBJ2-5; D might be TRBD2 (6 bases). CDR1 and CDR2 (germline): SNHLY, FYNNEI. The length of the CDR3 is 14 residues. Deletions cut 4 bases from V and 4 bases from J, with 13 bases between. CDR3: CASSVPVGGETQYF. DNA for the CDR3: TGTGCCAGCAGTGTTCCCGTCGGGGGAGAGACCCAGTACTTC.

This chain links TRBV9 with TRBJ1-1; the D gene is possibly TRBD1 (5 bases). V was cut by 0 bases and J by 2 bases, with 11 bases left in between. The germline V gene has CDR1 SGDLS and CDR2 YYNGEE. The CDR3 loop spans 15 amino acids. CDR3 sequence: CASSVEEGINTEAFF. The DNA of the CDR3 is TGTGCCAGCAGCGTAGAGGAGGGGATAAACACTGAAGCTTTCTTT.

The chain joins TRBV3-1 (or the pseudogene TRBV3-2) to TRBJ2-3, with TRBD2 matching over 8 bases. CDR1 and CDR2 from the germline V gene are LGHDT and YNNKEL (reference sequence). The V gene end was trimmed by 5 bases and the J gene end by 6 bases; junction bases not matched to a gene: 7. This CDR3 has 14 amino acids. The CDR3 spells CASSKRGGKDTQYF. In nucleotides, the CDR3 is TGTGCCAGCAGCAAACGGGGGGGCAAGGATACGCAGTATTTT.

The CDR3 spells CASSLEGVGNTIYF. Here the CDR3 DNA reads TGCGCCAGCAGCTTGGAAGGGGTTGGAAACACCATATATTTT. This chain links TRBV5-1 with TRBJ1-3, with D possibly TRBD1 on 5 matching bases. The CDR3 covers 14 residues. The V end lost 0 bases, the J end lost 3 bases, and 7 bases lay between the germline ends. Germline lookup yields CDR1 SGHRS and CDR2 YFSETQ.

The chain carries TRBV19 and TRBJ2-3, with 15 positions matching TRBD2. In germline, CDR1 is LNHDA, CDR2 SQIVND (reference sequence). V lost 6 bases to trimming and J lost 6 bases; unmatched junction nucleotides: 4. This CDR3 has 15 amino acids. CDR3: CASRGLAGGTDTQYF. CDR3 nucleotide sequence: TGTGCCAGTAGGGGACTAGCGGGGGGTACTGATACGCAGTATTTT.

The genes are TRBV5-4 and TRBJ2-5; D is possibly TRBD1 (6 bases). Germline CDR1 SGHNT, CDR2 YYREEE (reference sequence). Trimming stripped 0 bases from V and 4 bases from J, with 13 bases between. This CDR3 contains 15 residues. The CDR3 nucleotides are TGTGCCAGCAGCTTGGGAGGGGGAGCCCTAGAGACCCAGTACTTC. Protein: CASSLGGGALETQYF.

The chain links TRBV28 to TRBJ1-1, with TRBD1 matching over 9 bases. V shed 10 bases and J 4 bases; nucleotides not matched to a gene: 13. Looked up from germline, CDR1 is MDHEN and CDR2 is SYDVKM. The CDR3 extends over 15 amino acids. DNA for the CDR3: TGTGCCATCATCCGCGGGGGGACAGGGCTCACTGAAGCTTTCTTT. Protein: CAIIRGGTGLTEAFF.

The J gene is TRBJ1-2, the V gene TRBV7-2; TRBD1 agrees at 9 bases. Trimming at V came to 3 bases and at J to 8 bases, leaving 7 bases not matched to a gene. The CDR3 runs to 14 residues. Germline CDR1 SGHTA, CDR2 FQGNSA. The CDR3 reads CASSFSQGARGYTF. The CDR3 bases are TGTGCCAGCAGCTTTTCACAGGGGGCTAGGGGCTACACCTTC. Combining the CDR3 with reference TRBV7-2 and TRBJ1-2 gives the whole variable domain GAGVSQSPSNKVTEKGKDVELRCDPISGHTALYWYRQSLGQGLEFLIYFQGNSAPDKSGLPSDRFSAERTGGSVSTLTIQRTQQEDSAVYLCASSFSQGARGYTFGSGTRLTVV.

V gene TRBV14 combines with J gene TRBJ2-5; TRBD2 agrees at 12 bases. Losses at the gene ends were 3 bases for V and 0 bases for J; bases not matched to a gene: 11. Germline CDR1 SGHDN, CDR2 FVKESK. The CDR3 has 19 residues. CDR3 residues: CASSHTSGGLLPYQETQYF. The CDR3 nucleotides are TGTGCCAGCAGCCATACTAGCGGGGGGCTTTTGCCGTACCAAGAGACCCAGTACTTC.

The chain combines TRBV9 with TRBJ1-1; 8 positions match TRBD1. The CDR3 spans 16 residues. Trimming at V came to 2 bases and at J to 5 bases, leaving 11 bases not matched to a gene. CDR1 and CDR2 (germline): SGDLS, YYNGEE. In DNA, the CDR3 is TGTGCCAGCAGCGTCAGAGAGGACAGGGCGGATACTGAAGCTTTCTTT. Its translation: CASSVREDRADTEAFF.

This chain links TRBV4-3 with TRBJ1-3, with D unresolved. Trimming took 0 bases from V and 2 from J, leaving 11 bases between them. Germline assignment: CDR1 LGHNA and CDR2 YSLEER. The CDR3 is 16 residues long. CDR3 in amino acids: CASSQDRGRTGNTIYF. The DNA for the CDR3 is TGCGCCAGCAGCCAAGATCGTGGCAGGACTGGAAACACCATATATTTT.

This clone occurred many times. This sequence joins TRBV7-6 and TRBJ2-1; 9 nucleotides agree with TRBD1. The CDR3 has 15 amino acids. Per germline, CDR1 SGHVS and CDR2 FNYEAQ. The V gene end was trimmed by 5 bases and the J gene end by 6 bases; junction bases not matched to a gene: 8. The CDR3 protein is CASSPQGAVRNEQFF. As DNA, the CDR3 is TGTGCCAGCAGCCCACAGGGGGCGGTCCGCAATGAGCAGTTCTTC.

The chain links TRBV7-8 to TRBJ1-2; 11 positions match TRBD1. The CDR3 length is 15 residues. V gave up 3 bases and J gave up 4 bases; unmatched junction bases: 4. CDR1 is SGHVS and CDR2 is FQNEAQ in the germline V gene. CDR3 residues: CASSLGTGGVYGYTF. In DNA form, the CDR3 reads TGTGCCAGCAGCTTGGGGACAGGGGGAGTCTATGGCTACACCTTC.